This T cell receptor (beta chain) was recorded in a study of vaccination effects on CD4 cells after COVID-19. Study-level findings and limits: Small numbers of convalescent patients limited the study. It also lacked early post-infection timepoints. Clonal contraction was marked in infection- and vaccine-induced clones late after vaccination.

In the case of this clone: What it binds is not known.

An approximately 10-day culture period preceded the isolation of CD4+ T cells. Two-dose BNT162b2 or mRNA-1273 vaccination was given to participants. Each culture had half its medium swapped for IL-2 medium on days 3 and 7. CDR1 SNHLY and CDR2 FYNNEI come from the germline V gene. V was trimmed by 8 bases and J by 2 bases, leaving 15 bases between them. The CDR3 length is 14 residues. The data were produced by immunoSEQ multiplex PCR, yet TCRdb's version contains in-frame clones alone and is incomplete. Here the sample spans about 8,900 clones, around four fifths being singletons. The chain uses TRBV2 and TRBJ2-5, with a weak D call TRBD2 (5 bases). Sequenced here: CD4+ T cells from PBMCs cultured without peptide, sampled after COVID-19 vaccination. This receptor was taken from a human donor who received a COVID-19 vaccine. The CDR3 loop is CASSEETGQETQYF. CDR3 coding DNA: TGTGCCAGCTCGGAGGAAACCGGGCAAGAGACCCAGTACTTC.